This TCR beta chain came from a study of blood T cell repertoires in COVID-19. Study-level background: Specimens from acute and convalescent COVID-19 originated in the United States, Italy and Spain. Sources were T cells, B-cell-depleted T cells, or PBMCs; the material itself was cDNA or gDNA.

Germline V gene sequence: CDR1 MDHEN, CDR2 SYDVKM. CDR3 size: 16 residues. V was clipped by 0 bases and J by 3 bases, with 12 bases between them. Original analysis: Reference gene primer amplification in the assay estimated nucleated cell counts. Assay: immunoSEQ multiplex PCR; the TCRdb copy retains only in-frame clones and omits some. The V and J calls and clone size were taken over from that table, and D and trimming were inferred from the DNA. The table lists more than 100,000 clones, 70% to 90% of them singletons. Sample: peripheral blood. The gene calls are TRBV28 and TRBJ2-1; a weak D match, TRBD1 (7 bases). The receptor was derived from a man in his 70s with active COVID-19. CDR3 amino acids: CASSLWEGASYNEQFF. The CDR3 nucleotides read TGTGCCAGCAGTTTATGGGAGGGGGCGAGCTACAATGAGCAGTTCTTC. Full variable domain (rest looked up from reference TRBV28 and TRBJ2-1): DVKVTQSSRYLVKRTGEKVFLECVQDMDHENMFWYRQDPGLGLRLIYFSYDVKMKEKGDIPEGYSVSREKKERFSLILESASTNQTSMYLCASSLWEGASYNEQFFGPGTRLTVL.